The next 11 T cell receptor beta chains were all read from a single sample in a study of CD8 T cells in Susac syndrome. Random hexamers were used to reverse transcribe 0.5 to 1 ug of RNA. TCRdb redid the calling of the immunoSEQ multiplex PCR reads with MiXCR, one entry per CDR3 protein. The data show over 350,000 distinct CDR3 sequences, more than 70% seen once. The sample comprised CD8+ T cells from PBMCs. All receptors derive from a human donor with multiple sclerosis.

There are a few counts of this clonotype. This chain joins TRBV5-6 and TRBJ2-7; D is unclear. Germline V gene lookup returns CDR1 SGHDT and CDR2 YYEEEE. This CDR3 contains 14 residues. Trimming stripped 3 bases from V and 0 bases from J, with 10 bases between. The CDR3 reads CASSSIRSSYEQYF. CDR3 sequence (DNA): TGTGCCAGCAGCTCCATCCGATCCTCCTACGAGCAGTACTTC.

The CDR3 spells CAWKSQPNTEAFF. In DNA, the CDR3 is TGTGCCTGGAAGTCACAGCCGAACACTGAAGCTTTCTTT. The chain employs TRBV30 and TRBJ1-1, with D unclear. Trimming shortened V by 4 bases and J by 1 base, and 10 bases separated the two germline ends. Germline CDR1 GTSNPN, CDR2 SVGIG (reference sequence). CDR3 length: 13 amino acids.

The rearrangement joins TRBV12-3 or TRBV12-4 to TRBJ1-3; D is ambiguous. The V gene lost 1 base and the J gene lost 0 bases, with 7 bases spanning the gap. The CDR3 is 15 residues long. In nucleotides, the CDR3 is TGTGCCAGCAGTTTAGACACAAGCTCTGGAAACACCATATATTTT. Translated: CASSLDTSSGNTIYF.

This clonotype has only one observation. The chain joins TRBV14 to TRBJ2-1; 7 nucleotides agree with TRBD1. The germline V gene has CDR1 SGHDN and CDR2 FVKESK. V was pared by 4 bases and J by 4 bases, with 13 bases of the junction left unmatched. This CDR3 has 17 residues. The CDR3 region has the DNA TGTGCCAGCAGCCGAGGGACAGCATTGTACGCTTACAATGAGCAGTTCTTC. Its protein is CASSRGTALYAYNEQFF.

This chain links TRBV4-1 with TRBJ1-1; D gene ambiguous. Germline values: CDR1 MGHRA, CDR2 YSYEKL. The CDR3 covers 15 residues. V gave up 0 bases and J gave up 0 bases, with 8 bases separating them. The chain's CDR3 is CASSQEHSMNTEAFF. CDR3 in DNA: TGCGCCAGCAGCCAAGAACACAGCATGAACACTGAAGCTTTCTTT.

The chain combines TRBV9 with TRBJ2-6; 10 nucleotides line up with TRBD1. Germline V gene sequence: CDR1 SGDLS, CDR2 YYNGEE. The ends lost 0 bases at V and 0 bases at J; junction bases unmatched: 3. The CDR3 is made up of 18 amino acids. Here the CDR3 reads CASSVAGTGVSGANVLTF. The CDR3 coding sequence is TGTGCCAGCAGCGTAGCCGGGACAGGGGTCTCTGGGGCCAACGTCCTGACTTTC.

The gene calls are TRBV14 and TRBJ2-7; no definite D call. CDR3 size: 14 residues. The germline V and J ends were trimmed by 5 bases and 2 bases, with 13 bases remaining between them. Germline V gene data show CDR1 as SGHDN and CDR2 as FVKESK. The CDR3 sequence is CASSKESGTYEQYF. CDR3 coding DNA: TGTGCCAGCAGCAAGGAGTCAGGTACCTACGAGCAGTACTTC.

The chain uses TRBV6-4 and TRBJ2-1, with 10 nucleotides matching TRBD2. The CDR3 sequence is 16 residues long. Trimming took 3 bases from V and 8 from J; bases not matched to a gene: 10. Germline V gives CDR1 MRHNA, CDR2 SNTAGT. The CDR3 region has the DNA TGTGCCAGCAGTGAGGAAGCGGGAGGGCCATTGGATGAGCAGTTCTTC. Protein: CASSEEAGGPLDEQFF.

CDR3 DNA sequence: TGCGCCAGCAGCCAAGAGTTAACAGGGGTTACTGAAGCTTTCTTT. It specifies CASSQELTGVTEAFF. J is TRBJ1-1 and V is TRBV4-1, with 7 bases that match TRBD1. From germline, CDR1 is MGHRA and CDR2 YSYEKL. The V gene end was trimmed by 0 bases and the J gene end by 5 bases; junction bases not matched to a gene: 6. CDR3 size: 15 residues.

The chain combines TRBV29-1 with TRBJ1-1; a weak D match, TRBD1 (5 bases). Trimming took off 4 bases at V and 6 bases at J, with 15 bases between the two ends. This CDR3 has 13 amino acids. Germline CDR1 SQVTM, CDR2 ANQGSEA. The CDR3, as DNA: TGCAGCGTTGGAGGGACGTTGGTTTCTGAAGCTTTCTTT. Translating gives CSVGGTLVSEAFF.

V gene TRBV28 combines with J gene TRBJ2-5, with D hard to call. This CDR3 is built from 14 residues. Trimming left V 8 bases short and J 8 bases short, with 21 bases between. CDR1 and CDR2 (germline): MDHEN, SYDVKM. The CDR3: CASRLPGFADTQYF. The CDR3 DNA is TGTGCCAGCCGTCTTCCAGGTTTTGCTGATACCCAGTACTTC.